This T cell receptor (beta chain) was sequenced in a study of shared clonotypes between healthy human individuals. Trimming stripped 5 bases from V and 3 bases from J, with 17 bases between. Per germline, CDR1 WNHNN and CDR2 SYGVQD (reference sequence). This CDR3 has 16 residues. Clones were sequenced by immunoSEQ multiplex PCR, and TCRdb holds only the in-frame ones, with some missing. Among roughly 1.4 million clones, about 98.5% were seen once, and the ten largest hold around 0.38%. V usage is TRBV10-1 and J usage is TRBJ2-1; maybe TRBD2 (6 bases). Sequenced sample: naive CD4+ T cells sorted from blood. Subset: CD45RA+ positively selected. The clonotype was recovered from a young man in good health. The chain's CDR3 is CASSPVSGQSYNEQFF. DNA of the CDR3: TGCGCCAGCAGTCCTGTTAGCGGCCAGAGCTACAATGAGCAGTTCTTC.